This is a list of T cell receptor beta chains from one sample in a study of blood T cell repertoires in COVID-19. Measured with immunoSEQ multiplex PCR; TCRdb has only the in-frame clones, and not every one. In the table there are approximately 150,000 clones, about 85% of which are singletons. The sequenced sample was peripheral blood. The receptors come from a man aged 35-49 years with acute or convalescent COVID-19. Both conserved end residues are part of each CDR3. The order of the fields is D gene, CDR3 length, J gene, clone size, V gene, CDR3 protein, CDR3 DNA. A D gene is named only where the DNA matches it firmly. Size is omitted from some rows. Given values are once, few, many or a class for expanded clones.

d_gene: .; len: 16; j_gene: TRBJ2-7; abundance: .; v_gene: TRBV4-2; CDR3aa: CASSPVLGAGSYEQYF; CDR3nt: TGTGCCAGCAGCCCCGTTCTAGGGGCCGGTTCCTACGAGCAGTACTTC
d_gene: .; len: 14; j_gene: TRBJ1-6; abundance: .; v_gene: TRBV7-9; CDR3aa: CASSLVGPISPLHF; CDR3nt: TGTGCCAGCAGCTTAGTTGGGCCTATCTCACCCCTCCACTTT
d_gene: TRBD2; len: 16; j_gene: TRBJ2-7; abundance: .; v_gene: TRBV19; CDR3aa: CASSAGVGTADHEQYF; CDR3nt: TGTGCCAGTAGTGCGGGGGTTGGTACGGCGGACCACGAGCAGTACTTC
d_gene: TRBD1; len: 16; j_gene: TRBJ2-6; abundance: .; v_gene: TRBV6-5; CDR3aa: CASSYWTGAGANVLTF; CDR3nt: TGTGCCAGCAGTTACTGGACAGGGGCTGGGGCCAACGTCCTGACTTTC
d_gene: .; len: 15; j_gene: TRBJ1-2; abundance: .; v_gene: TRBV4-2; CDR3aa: CASSLKVQSHGGYTF; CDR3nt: TGTGCCAGCAGCCTAAAGGTACAGAGCCACGGTGGCTACACCTTC
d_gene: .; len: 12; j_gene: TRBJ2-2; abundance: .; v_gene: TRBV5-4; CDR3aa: CASSFITGELFF; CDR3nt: TGTGCCAGCAGCTTCATCACCGGGGAGCTGTTTTTT
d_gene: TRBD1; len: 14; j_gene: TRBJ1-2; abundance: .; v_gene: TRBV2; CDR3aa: CASSLTGGTYGYTF; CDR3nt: TGTGCCAGCAGTCTGACAGGGGGTACTTATGGCTACACCTTC
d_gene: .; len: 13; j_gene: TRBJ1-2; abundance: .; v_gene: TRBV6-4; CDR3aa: CASSPDGNYGYTF; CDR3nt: TGTGCCAGCAGCCCCGATGGCAACTATGGCTACACCTTC
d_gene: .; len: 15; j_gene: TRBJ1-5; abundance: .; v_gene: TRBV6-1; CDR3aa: CASSEWAISNQPQHF; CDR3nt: TGTGCCAGCAGTGAATGGGCGATTAGCAATCAGCCCCAGCATTTT
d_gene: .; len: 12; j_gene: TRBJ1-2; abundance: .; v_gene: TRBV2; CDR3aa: CASNRGRYGYTF; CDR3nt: TGTGCCAGCAATCGGGGTAGGTATGGCTACACCTTC
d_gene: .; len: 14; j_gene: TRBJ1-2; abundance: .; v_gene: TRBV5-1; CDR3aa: CASSLTGDNYGYTF; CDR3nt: TGCGCCAGCAGCTTAACCGGTGATAACTATGGCTACACCTTC
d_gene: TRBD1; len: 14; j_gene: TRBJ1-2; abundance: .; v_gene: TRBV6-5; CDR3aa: CASSINGQGHGYTF; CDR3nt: TGTGCCAGCAGTATTAACGGACAGGGTCATGGCTACACCTTC
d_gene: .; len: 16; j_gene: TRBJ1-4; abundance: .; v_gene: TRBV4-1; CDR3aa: CASSQDRAGDGKKLFF; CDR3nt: TGCGCCAGCAGCCAAGATAGGGCAGGGGATGGAAAAAAACTGTTTTTT
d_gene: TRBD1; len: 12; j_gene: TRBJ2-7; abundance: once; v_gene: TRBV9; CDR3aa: CASSLTGDEQYF; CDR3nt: TGTGCCAGCAGCCTCACAGGGGACGAGCAGTACTTC
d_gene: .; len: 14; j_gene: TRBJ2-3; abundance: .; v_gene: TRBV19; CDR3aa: CASRNRGSVDTQYF; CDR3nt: TGTGCCAGTAGGAATCGGGGTTCAGTGGATACGCAGTATTTT
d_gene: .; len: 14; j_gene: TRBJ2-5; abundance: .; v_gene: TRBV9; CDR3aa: CASSVGFRGETQYF; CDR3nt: TGTGCCAGCAGCGTAGGGTTTAGGGGGGAGACCCAGTACTTC